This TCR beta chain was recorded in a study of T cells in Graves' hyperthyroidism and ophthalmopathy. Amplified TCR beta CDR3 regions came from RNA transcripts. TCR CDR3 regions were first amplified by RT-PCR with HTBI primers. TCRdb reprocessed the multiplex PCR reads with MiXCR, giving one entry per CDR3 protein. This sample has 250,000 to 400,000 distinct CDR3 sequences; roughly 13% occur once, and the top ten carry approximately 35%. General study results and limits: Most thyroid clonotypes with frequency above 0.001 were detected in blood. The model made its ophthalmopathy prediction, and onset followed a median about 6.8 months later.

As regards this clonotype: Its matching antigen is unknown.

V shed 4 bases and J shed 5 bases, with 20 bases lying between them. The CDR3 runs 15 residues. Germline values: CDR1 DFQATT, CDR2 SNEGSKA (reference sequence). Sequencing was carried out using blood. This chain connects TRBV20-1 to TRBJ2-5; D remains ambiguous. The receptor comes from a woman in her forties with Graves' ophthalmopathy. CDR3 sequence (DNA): TGCAGTGCTACCCAATTCGCCCCCTCCGCGGAGACCCAGTACTTC. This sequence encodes CSATQFAPSAETQYF.